The clone carrying this T cell receptor (beta chain) has just a few counts. The trim removed 6 bases at V and 3 bases at J, leaving 4 bases unmatched. CDR3 length: 15 amino acids. Germline V gene sequence: CDR1 SEHNR, CDR2 FQNEAQ (reference sequence). This sample was taken from a study of CD8+ T cells in alopecia areata. On the study more broadly: It was oral tofacitinib, at 5 to 10 mg twice daily, that treated patients received.

Extraction of RNA preceded its reverse transcription into cDNA, which served as the sequencing template. Clones were sequenced by immunoSEQ multiplex PCR, and TCRdb holds only the in-frame ones, with some missing. The data show some 58,000 clones, under 60% seen once. Treatment noted: oral pan-JAK inhibitor, 5-10 mg twice daily. The rearrangement uses TRBV7-9 and TRBJ2-2, with TRBD2 identical over 10 bases. The sample consisted of CD8+ T cells sorted from blood, taken at approximately week 39, from a patient treated with tofacitinib. The receptor comes from a human donor with alopecia areata. CDR3 in DNA: TGTGCCAGCAGACTAGGGACTAGCGACACCGGGGAGCTGTTTTTT. Translation: CASRLGTSDTGELFF. Variable domain in full (rest from reference TRBV7-9 and TRBJ2-2): DTGVSQNPRHKITKRGQNVTFRCDPISEHNRLYWYRQTLGQGPEFLTYFQNEAQLEKSRLLSDRFSAERPKGSFSTLEIQRTEQGDSAMYLCASRLGTSDTGELFFGEGSRLTVL.